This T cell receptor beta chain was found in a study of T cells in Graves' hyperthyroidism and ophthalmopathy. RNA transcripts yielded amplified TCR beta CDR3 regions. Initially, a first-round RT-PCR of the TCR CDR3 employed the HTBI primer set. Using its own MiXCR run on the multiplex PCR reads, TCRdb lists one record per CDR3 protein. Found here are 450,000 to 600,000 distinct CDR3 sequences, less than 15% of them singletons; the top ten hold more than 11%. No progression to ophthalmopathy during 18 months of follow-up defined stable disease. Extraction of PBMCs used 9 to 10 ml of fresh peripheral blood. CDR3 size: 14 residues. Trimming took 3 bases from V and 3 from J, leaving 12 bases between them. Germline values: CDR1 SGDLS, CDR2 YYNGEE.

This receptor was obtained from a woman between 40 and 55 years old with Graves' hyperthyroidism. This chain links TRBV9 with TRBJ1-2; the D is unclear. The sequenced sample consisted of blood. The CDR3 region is CASSEGSWDYGYTF. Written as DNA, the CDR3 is TGTGCCAGCAGCGAAGGGTCATGGGACTATGGCTACACCTTC. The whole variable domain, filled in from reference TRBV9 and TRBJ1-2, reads DSGVTQTPKHLITATGQRVTLRCSPRSGDLSVYWYQQSLDQGLQFLIQYYNGEERAKGNILERFSAQQFPDLHSELNLSSLELGDSALYFCASSEGSWDYGYTFGSGTRLTVV.